This T cell receptor (beta chain) was identified in a study of response to subunit inactivated influenza vaccine. Findings of the study overall: After each seasonal influenza vaccination, few new T cells are recruited, the authors suggested.

From the RT-PCR reads, TCRdb called clonotypes with MiXCR, one entry per CDR3 protein. The repertoire holds hundreds of thousands of distinct CDR3 sequences, with 25% as singletons. Of note for this clonotype: Its specificity is unknown.

Germline-derived CDR1 and CDR2 are SEHNR and FQNEAQ (reference sequence). The CDR3 is made up of 13 amino acids. Trimming cost V 9 bases and J 4 bases, with 16 bases left between them. Sequences were derived from CD4+ T cells sorted from PBMCs, sampled around 5 days after vaccination. The gene calls are TRBV7-9 and TRBJ2-7, with D perhaps TRBD2 (5 bases). The clonotype comes from a man between 50 and 59 years old who received an inactivated influenza vaccine. CDR3 protein: CASAGLMAYEQYF. For the CDR3, the DNA is TGTGCCAGTGCGGGCCTAATGGCATACGAGCAGTACTTC.